A single sample is the source of the 14 T cell receptor beta chains below, sequenced in a study of cytomegalovirus exposure and HLA in healthy donors. This table comes from immunoSEQ multiplex PCR, and its TCRdb copy is limited to in-frame clones, with some not included. The table lists some 160,000 clones, approximately 90% of them singletons. The specimen was PBMCs. The source of these receptors is a man younger than 35 in good health and CMV-seronegative.

This chain links TRBV13 with TRBJ1-2; no firm D call. The germline gives CDR1 PRHDT, CDR2 FYEKMQ (reference sequence). V gave up 2 bases and J gave up 8 bases, with 21 bases separating them. The CDR3 covers 16 residues. CDR3 DNA sequence: TGTGCCAGCAGCTTAAAGGTCGGCGAGGAAAATGGAGGCTACACCTTC. It translates to CASSLKVGEENGGYTF. The variable domain in full, with the rest retrieved from reference TRBV13 and TRBJ1-2, is AAGVIQSPRHLIKEKRETATLKCYPIPRHDTVYWYQQGPGQDPQFLISFYEKMQSDKGSIPDRFSAQQFSDYHSELNMSSLELGDSALYFCASSLKVGEENGGYTFGSGTRLTVV.

The chain has TRBV9 and TRBJ2-2; 7 bases fit TRBD2. V lost 4 bases, J lost 7 bases, and 7 bases stayed unmatched. The CDR3 contains 14 residues. Per germline, CDR1 SGDLS and CDR2 YYNGEE. DNA for the CDR3: TGTGCCAGCAGCATTGGGACTAAACTCGGGGAGCTGTTTTTT. It encodes CASSIGTKLGELFF.

J is TRBJ2-7 and V is TRBV6-1; 9 nucleotides match TRBD2. Germline V gene data show CDR1 as MNHNS and CDR2 as SASEGT. CDR3 length: 17 residues. V trimming: 0 bases; J trimming: 8 bases; junction bases outside the gene matches: 14. The CDR3 protein is CASSEAGGGGSIGQQYV. The CDR3, as DNA: TGTGCCAGCAGTGAAGCGGGCGGGGGGGGTTCAATCGGACAGCAGTACGTC.

The chain recombines TRBV6-6 with TRBJ1-2, with D maybe TRBD1 (5 bases). Germline V gives CDR1 MNHNY, CDR2 SVGAGI (reference sequence). The length of the CDR3 is 14 residues. Deletions cut 0 bases from V and 2 bases from J, with 7 bases between. CDR3 sequence: CASSYSKGNYGYTF. Written as DNA, the CDR3 is TGTGCCAGCAGTTACTCGAAGGGGAACTATGGCTACACCTTC.

This clone was seen a single time. This chain links TRBV30 with TRBJ1-1, with 7 nucleotides matching TRBD1. With V trimmed by 3 bases and J by 7 bases, 8 bases remained unmatched. This CDR3 has 13 residues. Germline values: CDR1 GTSNPN, CDR2 SVGIG (reference sequence). CDR3 loop: CAWSPDRRLEAFF. Here the CDR3 DNA reads TGTGCCTGGAGCCCGGACAGGCGACTTGAAGCTTTCTTT.

The rearrangement uses TRBV27 and TRBJ1-1, with 8 bases aligning to TRBD1. In germline, CDR1 is MNHEY, CDR2 SMNVEV (reference sequence). V trimming: 3 bases; J trimming: 5 bases; junction bases outside the gene matches: 5. The CDR3 is made up of 14 amino acids. CDR3 coding DNA: TGTGCCAGCAGTTTTCGGACAGGGAGGACTGAAGCTTTCTTT. Translated: CASSFRTGRTEAFF.

This sequence joins TRBV2 and TRBJ2-3, with 8 positions matching TRBD2. Germline loops: CDR1 SNHLY, CDR2 FYNNEI. The CDR3 runs 14 residues. The V segment lost 6 bases and the J segment 4 bases; nucleotides outside the gene matches: 6. The CDR3 protein is CASRAGETADTQYF. Here the CDR3 DNA reads TGTGCCAGCAGAGCGGGAGAAACGGCAGATACGCAGTATTTT.

The J gene is TRBJ2-1, the V gene TRBV5-6; tentative D call: TRBD2 (5 bases). V dropped 2 bases and J dropped 2 bases, with 11 bases sitting between them. This CDR3 contains 15 residues. Germline CDR1 reads SGHDT; CDR2 reads YYEEEE. The DNA for the CDR3 is TGTGCCAGCAGCTTACGGGATTTTCCCTACAATGAGCAGTTCTTC. This translates into CASSLRDFPYNEQFF.

The V and J genes are TRBV2 and TRBJ1-3, with D unresolved. The CDR3 runs to 15 residues. The germline V gene encodes CDR1 SNHLY and CDR2 FYNNEI. V lost 1 base and J lost 0, with 7 bases in between. The CDR3 is CASSEEGSSGNTIYF. CDR3 nucleotides: TGTGCCAGCAGTGAAGAAGGGAGCTCTGGAAACACCATATATTTT.

The chain carries TRBV29-1 and TRBJ1-2, with D possibly matching TRBD1 (5 bases). V dropped 6 bases and J dropped 1 base, with 12 bases sitting between them. Germline CDR1 is SQVTM and CDR2 is ANQGSEA. The CDR3 covers 13 residues. The CDR3 coding sequence is TGCAGCGTCGACCGGGGGTATAACTATGGCTACACCTTC. It codes for CSVDRGYNYGYTF. Supplemented by reference TRBV29-1 and TRBJ1-2, the full variable domain reads SAVISQKPSRDICQRGTSLTIQCQVDSQVTMMFWYRQQPGQSLTLIATANQGSEATYESGFVIDKFPISRPNLTFSTLTVSNMSPEDSSIYLCSVDRGYNYGYTFGSGTRLTVV.

The V call is TRBV7-9, the J call TRBJ2-7; 8 positions match TRBD1. Trimming cost V 3 bases and J 5 bases; bases outside gene matches: 9. Per germline, CDR1 SEHNR and CDR2 FQNEAQ (reference sequence). This CDR3 is 15 amino acids long. The CDR3 coding sequence is TGTGCCAGCAGCTTGGGCGGGGACAGGATCCACGAGCAGTACGTC. The encoded protein is CASSLGGDRIHEQYV.

V is TRBV6-5 and J is TRBJ2-5; TRBD1 agrees at 11 bases. The CDR3 totals 15 residues. The junction had 7 bases not matched to a gene; V was cut back by 5 bases and J by 5 bases. Germline assignment: CDR1 MNHEY and CDR2 SVGAGI. CDR3 sequence reads: CASSQPGQGGETQYF. CDR3 DNA sequence: TGTGCCAGCAGTCAACCGGGACAGGGGGGGGAGACCCAGTACTTC.

This clone has a count of ten or more. Other DNA sequences in the same sample also yield this CDR3. The V gene is TRBV4-1, the J gene TRBJ1-1; D is uncertain. The V gene's germline CDR1 is MGHRA and CDR2 YSYEKL. V lost 2 bases, J lost 1 base, and 8 bases lay in between. The CDR3 sequence is 14 residues long. For the CDR3, the DNA is TGCGCCAGCAGCCAATCATCAGGGAACACTGAAGCTTTCTTT. Its protein is CASSQSSGNTEAFF.

In this sample, this clone turned up once. The J gene is TRBJ1-5, the V gene TRBV28; 10 nucleotides match TRBD1. The V gene end was trimmed by 11 bases and the J gene end by 3 bases; junction bases not matched to a gene: 7. The CDR3 has 14 residues. Per germline, CDR1 MDHEN and CDR2 SYDVKM. The chain's CDR3 is CAGGGQGYNQPQHF. The CDR3 region has the DNA TGTGCCGGGGGGGGACAGGGGTACAATCAGCCCCAGCATTTT.